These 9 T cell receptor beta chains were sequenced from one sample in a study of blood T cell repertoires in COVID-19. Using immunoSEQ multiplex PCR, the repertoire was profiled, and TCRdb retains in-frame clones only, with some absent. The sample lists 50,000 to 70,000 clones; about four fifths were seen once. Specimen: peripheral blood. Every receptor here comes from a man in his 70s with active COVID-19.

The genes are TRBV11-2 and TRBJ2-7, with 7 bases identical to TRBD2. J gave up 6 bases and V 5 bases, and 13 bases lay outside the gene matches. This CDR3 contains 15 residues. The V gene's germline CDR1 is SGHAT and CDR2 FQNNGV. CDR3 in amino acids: CASSVNAGEPTEQYF. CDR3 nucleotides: TGTGCCAGCAGCGTAAATGCGGGAGAACCCACCGAGCAGTACTTC.

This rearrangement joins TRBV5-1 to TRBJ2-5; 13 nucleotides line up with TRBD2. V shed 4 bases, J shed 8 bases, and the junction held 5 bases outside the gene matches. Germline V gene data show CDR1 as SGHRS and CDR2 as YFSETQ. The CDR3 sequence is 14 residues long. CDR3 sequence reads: CASSPGTSGTTQYF. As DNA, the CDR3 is TGCGCCAGCAGCCCTGGGACTAGCGGGACAACCCAGTACTTC.

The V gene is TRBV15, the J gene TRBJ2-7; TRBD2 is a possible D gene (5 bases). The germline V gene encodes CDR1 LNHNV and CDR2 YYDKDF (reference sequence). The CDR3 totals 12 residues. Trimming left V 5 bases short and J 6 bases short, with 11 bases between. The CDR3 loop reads CATSPAGVEQYF. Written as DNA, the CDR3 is TGTGCCACCAGCCCGGCCGGGGTCGAGCAGTACTTC. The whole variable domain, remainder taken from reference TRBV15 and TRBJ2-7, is DAMVIQNPRYQVTQFGKPVTLSCSQTLNHNVMYWYQQKSSQAPKLLFHYYDKDFNNEADTPDNFQSRRPNTSFCFLDIRSPGLGDTAMYLCATSPAGVEQYFGPGTRLTVT.

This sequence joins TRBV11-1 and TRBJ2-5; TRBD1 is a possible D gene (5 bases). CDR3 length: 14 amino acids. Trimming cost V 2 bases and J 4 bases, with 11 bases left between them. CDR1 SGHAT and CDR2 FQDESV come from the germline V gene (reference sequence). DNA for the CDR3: TGTGCCAGCAGCTTAACTTCAGGGATAGAGACCCAGTACTTC. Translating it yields CASSLTSGIETQYF.

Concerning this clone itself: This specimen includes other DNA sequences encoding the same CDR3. The CDR3 DNA sequence: TGTGCCAGCAGCGAAGGGGACTATGGCTACACCTTC. Its protein product is CASSEGDYGYTF. The chain is built from TRBV5-6 and TRBJ1-2, with a possible D match to TRBD1 (5 bases). V lost 4 bases and J 3 bases, leaving 7 bases between the germline ends. Germline assignment: CDR1 SGHDT and CDR2 YYEEEE. This CDR3 is built from 12 residues. Using reference TRBV5-6 and TRBJ1-2 for the parts outside the CDR3, the full variable domain is DAGVTQSPTHLIKTRGQQVTLRCSPKSGHDTVSWYQQALGQGPQFIFQYYEEEERQRGNFPDRFSGHQFPNYSSELNVNALLLGDSALYLCASSEGDYGYTFGSGTRLTVV.

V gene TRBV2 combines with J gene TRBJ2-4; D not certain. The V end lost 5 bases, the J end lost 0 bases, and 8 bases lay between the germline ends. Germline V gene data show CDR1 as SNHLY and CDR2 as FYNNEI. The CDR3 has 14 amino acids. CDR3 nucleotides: TGTGCCAGCAGTCCCAGACTAGCCAAAAACATTCAGTACTTC. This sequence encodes CASSPRLAKNIQYF.

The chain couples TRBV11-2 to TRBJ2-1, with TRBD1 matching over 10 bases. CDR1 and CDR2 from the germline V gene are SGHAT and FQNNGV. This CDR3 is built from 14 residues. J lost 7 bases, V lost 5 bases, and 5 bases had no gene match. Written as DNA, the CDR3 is TGTGCCAGCAGCCGGGACAGGGGTTCGAATGAGCAGTTCTTC. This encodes CASSRDRGSNEQFF.

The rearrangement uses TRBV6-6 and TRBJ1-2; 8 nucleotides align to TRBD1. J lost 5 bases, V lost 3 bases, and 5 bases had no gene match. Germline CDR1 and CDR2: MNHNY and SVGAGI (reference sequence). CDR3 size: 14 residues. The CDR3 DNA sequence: TGTGCCAGCAGTTATTTGGACAGGGCGTATGGCTACACCTTC. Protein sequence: CASSYLDRAYGYTF.

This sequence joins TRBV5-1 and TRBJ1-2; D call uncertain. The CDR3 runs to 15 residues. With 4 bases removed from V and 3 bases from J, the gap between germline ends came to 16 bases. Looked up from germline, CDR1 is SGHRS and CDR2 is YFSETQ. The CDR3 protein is CASSRGHSLDYGYTF. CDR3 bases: TGCGCCAGCAGCCGGGGTCACTCTTTAGACTATGGCTACACCTTC. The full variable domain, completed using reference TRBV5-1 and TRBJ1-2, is KAGVTQTPRYLIKTRGQQVTLSCSPISGHRSVSWYQQTPGQGLQFLFEYFSETQRNKGNFPGRFSGRQFSNSRSEMNVSTLELGDSALYLCASSRGHSLDYGYTFGSGTRLTVV.